This T cell receptor (beta chain) was observed in a study of shared clonotypes between healthy human individuals. The overall study: Donor ages ranged 18 to 49 years: two women, a few men.

This CDR3 spans 15 amino acids. The germline V and J ends were trimmed by 2 bases and 8 bases, with 18 bases remaining between them. Looked up from germline, CDR1 is GTSNPN and CDR2 is SVGIG (reference sequence). This table comes from immunoSEQ multiplex PCR, and its TCRdb copy is limited to in-frame clones, with some not included. The sample shows millions of clones, roughly 93% of them seen only once. Sample: naive CD4+ T cells from PBMCs. The subset here: CD45RA+ positively selected. The sequence was obtained from a man younger than 30 in good health. Some clones in this sample may be carry-over from other donors' samples. J is TRBJ1-4 and V is TRBV30, with D tentatively TRBD1 (5 bases). CDR3 region: CAWSPLRGLEEKLFF. The CDR3 region has the DNA TGTGCCTGGAGTCCCCTCCGGGGGTTGGAAGAAAAACTGTTTTTT. Full variable domain (rest looked up from reference TRBV30 and TRBJ1-4): SQTIHQWPATLVQPVGSPLSLECTVEGTSNPNLYWYRQAAGRGLQLLFYSVGIGQISSEVPQNLSASRPQDRQFILSSKKLLLSDSGFYLCAWSPLRGLEEKLFFGSGTQLSVL.